What follows are 21 T cell receptor beta chains derived from one specimen sequenced in a study of blood T cell repertoires in COVID-19 (TCRdb year 2020). Receptor amplification or capture employed the immunoSEQ multiplex PCR assay. Held by TCRdb, this immuneACCESS table contains in-frame sequences only and omits some clones. Under half of the omission traces to an unresolved V gene where checked; the cause of the rest is unknown. Across this sample there are about 150,000 clones, with around 82% seen only once. The top ten hold approximately 5% of the sample. The specimen sequenced was peripheral blood. These receptors all stem from a woman aged 50 to 60 with acute or convalescent COVID-19.

Only one count was recorded for this clone. The V and J genes are TRBV5-1 and TRBJ1-6; weak D call: TRBD1 (5 bases). Trimming took off 5 bases at V and 8 bases at J, with 8 bases between the two ends. This CDR3 region has 12 residues. Germline V CDR1 and CDR2: SGHRS, YFSETQ. The CDR3, as DNA: TGCGCCAGCAGTGTAGGGGATTCACCCCTCCACTTT. Amino acid sequence: CASSVGDSPLHF.

The V gene is TRBV6-2 or TRBV6-3, the J gene TRBJ2-3; a weak D match, TRBD1 (8 bases). Germline assignment: CDR1 MNHEY and CDR2 SVGEGT. This CDR3 has 15 amino acids. V dropped 3 bases and J dropped 3 bases, with 13 bases sitting between them. The CDR3 DNA reads TGTGCCAGCAGTTATGACAGGGGAGGGACAGATACGCAGTATTTT. It yields the protein CASSYDRGGTDTQYF.

This rearrangement joins TRBV11-1 to TRBJ2-7; possibly TRBD1 for D (6 bases). The CDR3 has 13 residues. Germline V gene lookup returns CDR1 SGHAT and CDR2 FQDESV (reference sequence). The V and J ends lost 4 bases and 4 bases respectively, with 11 bases between them. CDR3 amino acids: CASSSGQSYEQYF. Here the CDR3 DNA reads TGTGCCAGCAGCTCCGGACAGAGTTACGAGCAGTACTTC.

The sample holds one count of this clone. The rearrangement links TRBV6-1 to TRBJ2-1; 8 bases are a match to TRBD2. Germline values: CDR1 MNHNS, CDR2 SASEGT. Unmatched junction bases numbered 21, after V lost 4 bases and J lost 7 bases. The CDR3 is 19 residues long. CDR3 coding DNA: TGTGCCAGCAGTGCGTCCCCGCACCTCGGGGGGGCCCGTAGGAATGAGCAGTTCTTC. Its translation: CASSASPHLGGARRNEQFF.

The genes are TRBV10-3 and TRBJ1-4; tentatively, D is TRBD1 (6 bases). This CDR3 is 15 amino acids long. Germline CDR1 is ENHRY and CDR2 is SYGVKD. The V and J ends lost 2 bases and 3 bases respectively, with 10 bases between them. For the CDR3, the DNA is TGTGCCATCAGTGAGGGGACAATTCCTAATGAAAAACTGTTTTTT. It specifies CAISEGTIPNEKLFF.

CDR3 region: CASSQESGGSTDTQYF. The CDR3 nucleotides are TGTGCCAGCAGCCAAGAGAGTGGCGGAAGCACAGATACGCAGTATTTT. This chain links TRBV4-2 with TRBJ2-3; D ambiguous. In germline, CDR1 is LGHNA, CDR2 YNFKEQ. The CDR3 spans 16 residues. Trimming removed 0 bases from V and 0 bases from J, with 10 bases in between.

The CDR3 DNA sequence: TGTGCCTGGAGTGTGTCCCAGGGTGTGATAGGCTACACCTTC. It is translated as CAWSVSQGVIGYTF. The chain carries TRBV30 and TRBJ1-2; tentatively, D is TRBD1 (5 bases). Germline loops: CDR1 GTSNPN, CDR2 SVGIG (reference sequence). The CDR3 extends over 14 amino acids. The V gene lost 0 bases and the J gene lost 8 bases, with 16 bases spanning the gap.

The V gene is TRBV7-2, the J gene TRBJ2-3; a possible D gene is TRBD2 (7 bases). CDR3 length: 19 residues. V gave up 2 bases and J gave up 0 bases, with 21 bases separating them. Looked up from germline, CDR1 is SGHTA and CDR2 is FQGNSA. CDR3 residues: CASSLPRGGARESTDTQYF. For the CDR3, the DNA is TGTGCCAGCAGCTTACCGAGGGGGGGGGCGCGAGAGAGCACAGATACGCAGTATTTT.

The genes are TRBV7-3 and TRBJ1-2, with 10 positions matching TRBD1. The trim removed 1 base at V and 2 bases at J, leaving 7 bases unmatched. There are 17 residues in the CDR3. Germline CDR1 and CDR2: SGHTA and FQGTGA. The CDR3: CASSLMSGTGDNYGYTF. Written as DNA, the CDR3 is TGTGCCAGCAGCTTAATGTCTGGGACAGGGGACAACTATGGCTACACCTTC.

This chain joins TRBV4-3 and TRBJ1-2; TRBD1 is a possible D gene (5 bases). V lost 2 bases and J lost 6, with 16 bases in between. CDR1 and CDR2 (germline): LGHNA, YSLEER. The CDR3 length is 15 residues. The CDR3 sequence: CASSQRGTLADGYTF. The CDR3, as DNA: TGCGCCAGCAGCCAACGAGGGACGCTAGCGGATGGCTACACCTTC.

The chain combines TRBV18 with TRBJ2-2; weak D call: TRBD1 (7 bases). Germline V lookup: CDR1 KGHSH, CDR2 LQKENI. V gave up 2 bases and J gave up 3 bases, with 16 bases separating them. The length of the CDR3 is 17 residues. The CDR3 sequence: CASSPFQGGKDTGELFF. The CDR3 DNA is TGTGCCAGCTCACCATTCCAGGGGGGCAAGGACACCGGGGAGCTGTTTTTT. The variable domain in full, with the rest retrieved from reference TRBV18 and TRBJ2-2, is NAGVMQNPRHLVRRRGQEARLRCSPMKGHSHVYWYRQLPEEGLKFMVYLQKENIIDESGMPKERFSAEFPKEGPSILRIQQVVRGDSAAYFCASSPFQGGKDTGELFFGEGSRLTVL.

The genes are TRBV9 and TRBJ2-3; D may be TRBD2 (5 bases). CDR3 length: 12 residues. Germline V gives CDR1 SGDLS, CDR2 YYNGEE. With 4 bases removed from V and 9 bases from J, the gap between germline ends came to 12 bases. CDR3 coding DNA: TGTGCCAGCAGCCCAGGAGGAGCGACGCAGTATTTT. This encodes CASSPGGATQYF.

V is TRBV18 and J is TRBJ2-3, with D tentatively TRBD2 (7 bases). V was trimmed by 6 bases and J by 4 bases, leaving 17 bases between them. In germline, CDR1 is KGHSH, CDR2 LQKENI. CDR3 size: 15 residues. The CDR3 DNA reads as TGTGCCAGCTCCCGAAACACGGGGGGCGCAGATACGCAGTATTTT. Its protein product is CASSRNTGGADTQYF.

This clone appeared a few times. The J gene is TRBJ2-1, the V gene TRBV7-2; 9 bases match TRBD2. The CDR3 is 15 residues long. The junction had 7 bases not matched to a gene; V was cut back by 4 bases and J by 6 bases. Per germline, CDR1 SGHTA and CDR2 FQGNSA. CDR3 loop: CASSSLGLAINEQFF. The CDR3, as DNA: TGTGCCAGCAGCTCCCTGGGACTAGCCATCAATGAGCAGTTCTTC.

This chain links TRBV7-2 with TRBJ2-5; no firm D call. V lost 3 bases, J lost 5 bases, and 4 bases lay in between. Germline assignment: CDR1 SGHTA and CDR2 FQGNSA. This CDR3 comprises 11 residues. CDR3 region: CASSFLETQYF. The CDR3 DNA sequence: TGTGCCAGCAGCTTCCTCGAGACCCAGTACTTC. The full variable domain, rest sourced from reference TRBV7-2 and TRBJ2-5, is GAGVSQSPSNKVTEKGKDVELRCDPISGHTALYWYRQSLGQGLEFLIYFQGNSAPDKSGLPSDRFSAERTGGSVSTLTIQRTQQEDSAVYLCASSFLETQYFGPGTRLLVL.

The rearrangement joins TRBV2 to TRBJ1-1; D remains unclear. The CDR3 totals 14 residues. Trimming removed 8 bases at V and 4 bases at J, with 17 bases between. The germline V gene has CDR1 SNHLY and CDR2 FYNNEI. Here the CDR3 DNA reads TGTGCCAGCTTATTAGTGCACGGTGGCACTGAAGCTTTCTTT. Translation: CASLLVHGGTEAFF.

This chain uses TRBV6-4 with TRBJ2-3; 9 nucleotides align to TRBD2. The length of the CDR3 is 19 residues. Germline CDR1 is MRHNA and CDR2 is SNTAGT. Trimming removed 1 base from V and 1 base from J; junction bases left unmatched: 12. In DNA, the CDR3 is TGTGCCAGCAGTGACTTGTCCTGGGCGGGGGGGCCAGGCACAGATACGCAGTATTTT. This gives the protein CASSDLSWAGGPGTDTQYF.

The chain recombines TRBV7-2 with TRBJ1-2; D uncertain. Trimming cost V 5 bases and J 3 bases, with 7 bases left between them. CDR1 and CDR2 from the germline V gene are SGHTA and FQGNSA. The CDR3 has 12 residues. CDR3 bases: TGTGCCAGCAGCGGAAGCGACTATGGCTACACCTTC. This gives the protein CASSGSDYGYTF.

This clone was seen more than once but under ten times. The chain joins TRBV9 to TRBJ2-3; TRBD2 matches at 7 bases. The CDR3 is made up of 15 amino acids. With V trimmed by 0 bases and J by 6 bases, 7 bases remained unmatched. Germline CDR1 SGDLS, CDR2 YYNGEE. CDR3 sequence: CASSVGSGAVDTQYF. The CDR3 DNA reads as TGTGCCAGCAGCGTAGGAAGCGGGGCAGTGGATACGCAGTATTTT.

The J gene is TRBJ2-1, the V gene TRBV12-3 or TRBV12-4; D perhaps matches TRBD2 (5 bases). This CDR3 has 13 amino acids. Trimming removed 7 bases from V and 7 bases from J, with 14 bases in between. The CDR3 is CASTTSTGNEQFF. CDR3 bases: TGTGCCAGCACAACGTCGACGGGGAATGAGCAGTTCTTC.

This clone was detected only a few times. The chain couples TRBV18 to TRBJ2-1, with TRBD1 identical over 10 bases. Germline-derived CDR1 and CDR2 are KGHSH and LQKENI. V was pared by 3 bases and J by 9 bases, with 11 bases of the junction left unmatched. The CDR3 contains 16 residues. The CDR3 loop is CASSPPPTGGAREQFF. The CDR3 DNA reads as TGTGCCAGCTCACCCCCCCCGACAGGGGGCGCACGTGAGCAGTTCTTC.